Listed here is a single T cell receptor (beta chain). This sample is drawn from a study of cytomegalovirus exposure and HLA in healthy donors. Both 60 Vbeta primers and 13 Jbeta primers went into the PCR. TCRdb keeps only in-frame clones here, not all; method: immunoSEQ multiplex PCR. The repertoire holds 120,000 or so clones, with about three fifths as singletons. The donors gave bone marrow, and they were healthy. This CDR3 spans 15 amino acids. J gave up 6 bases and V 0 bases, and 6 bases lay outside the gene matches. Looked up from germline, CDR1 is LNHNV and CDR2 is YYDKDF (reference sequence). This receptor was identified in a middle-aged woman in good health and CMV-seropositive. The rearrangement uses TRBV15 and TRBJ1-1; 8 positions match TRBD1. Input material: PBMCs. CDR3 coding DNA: TGTGCCACCAGCAGAGAAGAAGGGACAGGCTCTGAAGCTTTCTTT. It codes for CATSREEGTGSEAFF.